This T cell receptor beta chain is from a study of blood T cells in healthy people across ages. Study overall: Through template switching, about one barcoded beta molecule was captured per two T cells, as measured in model experiments.

Russia was home to the donors, healthy Caucasian individuals aged about 6 to 90. Between the trimmed V and J ends, which lost 0 bases and 4 bases, there was a span of 8 bases. The CDR3 extends over 14 amino acids. The germline gives CDR1 SGHDT, CDR2 YYEEEE. Then a second PCR, running about 6 to 12 cycles, was carried out with a sample-barcoded 5' primer and a J-beta primer mix. At least 2.5 million CDR3-containing paired-end reads were obtained per sample. From the 5' RACE reads, TCRdb called clonotypes with MiXCR, one entry per CDR3 protein. The profile shows around 650,000 distinct CDR3 sequences, roughly 43% of them singletons.

The specimen was blood. The genes are TRBV5-6 and TRBJ1-3, with D hard to call. The clonotype comes from a man older than 75 in good health. DNA of the CDR3: TGTGCCAGCAGCTTGGACCCTGGGGGAAACACCATATATTTT. This gives the protein CASSLDPGGNTIYF.